The 29 T cell receptor beta chains reported below all come from one sample, sequenced in a study of T cell responses to AZD1222 COVID-19 vaccine. This table comes from immunoSEQ multiplex PCR, and its TCRdb copy is limited to in-frame clones, with some not included. The repertoire holds roughly 150,000 clones, 70% to 90% seen once, with about 3.3% in the top ten. Sequencing used peripheral blood, obtained on day 0 of MenACWY control vaccination. Receptors were obtained from an adult in good health.

A single count supports this clone. This chain uses TRBV7-6 with TRBJ2-7, with TRBD1 matching over 10 bases. The CDR3 runs 16 residues. V dropped 1 base and J dropped 2; count of bases not matched to a gene: 5. From germline, CDR1 is SGHVS and CDR2 FNYEAQ. The CDR3 sequence is CASSLVSGQGTYEQYF. In DNA, the CDR3 is TGTGCCAGCAGCTTAGTCTCGGGACAGGGGACCTACGAGCAGTACTTC.

With regard to this clone: Other DNA sequences from this sample encode an identical CDR3 as well. The CDR3 bases are TGTGCCAGCAGTGGGAGATTTTACGAGCAGTACTTC. Its translation is CASSGRFYEQYF. The gene calls are TRBV25-1 and TRBJ2-7; D remains ambiguous. The CDR3 is 12 amino acids. V was cut by 4 bases and J by 4 bases, with 8 bases left in between. Germline-derived CDR1 and CDR2 are MGHDK and SYGVNS.

This sequence joins TRBV10-3 and TRBJ1-2; 10 nucleotides agree with TRBD1. The germline V gene encodes CDR1 ENHRY and CDR2 SYGVKD. This CDR3 comprises 15 residues. Trimming removed 5 bases from V and 4 bases from J; junction bases left unmatched: 7. The CDR3 DNA reads as TGTGCCATCAGTCCAACCGGGACAGGGGCCTATGGCTACACCTTC. It codes for CAISPTGTGAYGYTF.

The J gene is TRBJ2-1, the V gene TRBV3-1 (or the pseudogene TRBV3-2), with 7 nucleotides matching TRBD2. Germline V gene sequence: CDR1 LGHDT, CDR2 YNNKEL (reference sequence). The CDR3 is 13 residues long. The V segment lost 2 bases and the J segment 9 bases; nucleotides outside the gene matches: 4. CDR3 sequence reads: CASSQREGGEQFF. Here the CDR3 DNA reads TGTGCCAGCAGCCAAAGGGAGGGTGGTGAGCAGTTCTTC.

This clone appeared once. The chain is built from TRBV19 and TRBJ1-4; 7 bases agree with TRBD1. The CDR3 runs 14 residues. V dropped 4 bases and J dropped 7; count of bases not matched to a gene: 6. Germline assignment: CDR1 LNHDA and CDR2 SQIVND (reference sequence). The CDR3 reads CASSRTGAGEKLFF. CDR3 nucleotide sequence: TGTGCCAGTAGTAGAACAGGGGCGGGTGAAAAACTGTTTTTT.

V usage is TRBV7-2 and J usage is TRBJ1-5, with 9 bases matching TRBD1. J lost 6 bases, V lost 1 base, and 4 bases had no gene match. The CDR3 sequence is 15 residues long. The germline V gene encodes CDR1 SGHTA and CDR2 FQGNSA. The CDR3: CASSLDRGQGQPQHF. In DNA form, the CDR3 reads TGTGCCAGCAGCTTAGACAGGGGGCAGGGTCAGCCCCAGCATTTT.

J is TRBJ1-1 and V is TRBV7-2; D is undetermined. In germline, CDR1 is SGHTA, CDR2 FQGNSA. The CDR3 runs 14 residues. Trimming pared 7 bases from V and 7 bases from J, leaving 19 bases between. The CDR3 here is CASTFRQVIFEAFF. In DNA, the CDR3 is TGTGCCAGCACCTTTCGTCAGGTGATCTTTGAAGCTTTCTTT.

This clone was found once. V usage is TRBV7-2 and J usage is TRBJ2-2; D is perhaps TRBD1 or TRBD2 (5 bases each). CDR3 length equals 15 residues. Germline values: CDR1 SGHTA, CDR2 FQGNSA. The V gene lost 1 base and the J gene lost 1 base, with 7 bases spanning the gap. CDR3 bases: TGTGCCAGCAGCTTAGTGAGGGGGAACACCGGGGAGCTGTTTTTT. Its protein product is CASSLVRGNTGELFF.

This clone appeared once. The chain links TRBV4-2 to TRBJ1-3; the D is unclear. V was clipped by 1 base and J by 0 bases, with 4 bases between them. Germline-derived CDR1 and CDR2 are LGHNA and YNFKEQ. The CDR3 has 14 amino acids. The CDR3 loop reads CASSQVFSGNTIYF. Written as DNA, the CDR3 is TGTGCCAGCAGCCAAGTCTTCTCTGGAAACACCATATATTTT.

The gene calls are TRBV28 and TRBJ1-1; D unresolved. Germline lookup yields CDR1 MDHEN and CDR2 SYDVKM. The V end was cut by 6 bases, the J end by 3 bases, with 5 bases between. This CDR3 is 11 amino acids long. CDR3 coding DNA: TGTGCCAGCAGGATGGACACTGAAGCTTTCTTT. Amino acid sequence: CASRMDTEAFF. The complete variable domain, with remaining parts taken from reference TRBV28 and TRBJ1-1, reads DVKVTQSSRYLVKRTGEKVFLECVQDMDHENMFWYRQDPGLGLRLIYFSYDVKMKEKGDIPEGYSVSREKKERFSLILESASTNQTSMYLCASRMDTEAFFGQGTRLTVV.

Only a few counts were recorded for this clone. The chain links TRBV4-3 to TRBJ1-6; D gene ambiguous. V shed 0 bases and J shed 7 bases, with 22 bases lying between them. The V gene's germline CDR1 is LGHNA and CDR2 YSLEER. The CDR3 is made up of 19 amino acids. In DNA, the CDR3 is TGCGCCAGCAGCCAAGAGGTGATAGGCAATTCTAATAAGAATTCACCCCTCCACTTT. It yields the protein CASSQEVIGNSNKNSPLHF.

The chain joins TRBV24-1 to TRBJ1-6; 8 nucleotides align to TRBD1. V was clipped by 2 bases and J by 16 bases; unmatched bases: 12. The CDR3 is made up of 15 amino acids. The V gene's germline CDR1 is KGHDR and CDR2 SFDVKD. The CDR3 coding sequence is TGTGCCACCAGTGATTCCCGACAGGGGCCCCGAAGACTCCACTTT. Amino acid sequence: CATSDSRQGPRRLHF.

The V call is TRBV7-2, the J call TRBJ2-3, with 10 bases lining up with TRBD2. This CDR3 is built from 18 residues. Germline loops: CDR1 SGHTA, CDR2 FQGNSA. J gave up 4 bases and V 2 bases, and 12 bases lay outside the gene matches. The CDR3 region has the DNA TGTGCCAGCAGCTTAAGATGGGCGGGACTAGCGCGCGCAGATACGCAGTATTTT. This translates into CASSLRWAGLARADTQYF. Drawing the rest from reference TRBV7-2 and TRBJ2-3, the complete variable domain is GAGVSQSPSNKVTEKGKDVELRCDPISGHTALYWYRQSLGQGLEFLIYFQGNSAPDKSGLPSDRFSAERTGGSVSTLTIQRTQQEDSAVYLCASSLRWAGLARADTQYFGPGTRLTVL.

This clone was seen a few times. V gene TRBV7-2 combines with J gene TRBJ2-2, with 7 nucleotides matching TRBD2. The CDR3 has 18 residues. Germline V lookup: CDR1 SGHTA, CDR2 FQGNSA. J gave up 6 bases and V 8 bases, and 21 bases lay outside the gene matches. The CDR3 DNA follows: TGTGCCAGCCTGGACGGATCGTTGCGGGAGAGATGGTCCGGGGAGCTGTTTTTT. Translation gives CASLDGSLRERWSGELFF.

The chain links TRBV6-5 to TRBJ1-6; tentative D call: TRBD1 (6 bases). CDR1 MNHEY and CDR2 SVGAGI come from the germline V gene. The length of the CDR3 is 14 residues. Trimming removed 6 bases at V and 9 bases at J, with 15 bases between. The CDR3 DNA follows: TGTGCCAGCAGCCCCACAGGGACGGGTTCACCCCTCCACTTT. Its translation: CASSPTGTGSPLHF.

The V gene is TRBV5-1, the J gene TRBJ2-1, with 7 bases identical to TRBD2. The V gene end was trimmed by 1 base and the J gene end by 15 bases; junction bases not matched to a gene: 10. This CDR3 region has 13 residues. Germline lookup yields CDR1 SGHRS and CDR2 YFSETQ. The CDR3 DNA sequence: TGCGCCAGCAGCTTGACGATTCCGGGGAGGGCGTTCTTC. Amino acid sequence: CASSLTIPGRAFF.

The chain joins TRBV29-1 to TRBJ1-2; 8 bases are shared with TRBD1. CDR1 is SQVTM, CDR2 ANQGSEA, per germline. The CDR3 covers 14 residues. Losses at the gene ends were 7 bases for V and 4 bases for J; bases not matched to a gene: 11. The CDR3 protein is CSASQGAQGYGYTF. The CDR3, as DNA: TGCAGCGCGTCCCAGGGGGCGCAGGGCTATGGCTACACCTTC.

CDR3 sequence (DNA): TGCAGCGTTGAAGAACCCCACAACCTTGCAACTAATGAAAAACTGTTTTTT. It is translated as CSVEEPHNLATNEKLFF. The chain employs TRBV29-1 and TRBJ1-4; no clear D. V lost 0 bases to trimming and J lost 0 bases, with 14 bases between them. The CDR3 totals 17 residues. The germline gives CDR1 SQVTM, CDR2 ANQGSEA.

V is TRBV27 and J is TRBJ1-5, with D possibly being TRBD1 (5 bases). This CDR3 is 13 amino acids long. Trimming stripped 8 bases from V and 7 bases from J, with 15 bases between. The germline V gene encodes CDR1 MNHEY and CDR2 SMNVEV (reference sequence). As DNA, the CDR3 is TGTGCCAGCTCCCTGGGGGTTGGGCAGCCCCAGCATTTT. It specifies CASSLGVGQPQHF.

As to this clone: Distinct nucleotide sequences in the sample also encode this CDR3. The V gene is TRBV9, the J gene TRBJ1-2; 11 nucleotides agree with TRBD1. Germline V gene lookup returns CDR1 SGDLS and CDR2 YYNGEE. The CDR3 has 14 amino acids. Losses at the gene ends were 2 bases for V and 3 bases for J; bases not matched to a gene: 0. CDR3 nucleotide sequence: TGTGCCAGCAGCGTGGGACAGGGGGACTATGGCTACACCTTC. Its protein is CASSVGQGDYGYTF.

The CDR3 DNA reads as TGTGCCAGCAGCACAGGGGTTACCGGGGAGCTGTTTTTT. Its protein product is CASSTGVTGELFF. The gene calls are TRBV7-3 and TRBJ2-2; TRBD1 matches at 7 bases. This CDR3 is built from 13 residues. CDR1 is SGHTA, CDR2 FQGTGA, per germline. The V gene end was trimmed by 5 bases and the J gene end by 5 bases; junction bases not matched to a gene: 2.

The V call is TRBV28, the J call TRBJ1-2; the match to TRBD1 covers 7 bases. The ends lost 3 bases at V and 8 bases at J; junction bases unmatched: 3. CDR3 length equals 12 residues. Germline values: CDR1 MDHEN, CDR2 SYDVKM. The CDR3 spells CASSFQGVGYTF. CDR3 DNA: TGTGCCAGCAGTTTTCAGGGGGTCGGCTACACCTTC.

The chain employs TRBV5-4 and TRBJ2-5; D not certain. This CDR3 contains 14 residues. In germline, CDR1 is SGHNT, CDR2 YYREEE (reference sequence). Trimming removed 0 bases from V and 2 bases from J, with 8 bases in between. CDR3 loop: CASSLGRSQETQYF. In nucleotides, the CDR3 is TGTGCCAGCAGCTTGGGACGGTCACAAGAGACCCAGTACTTC.

The chain is built from TRBV7-9 and TRBJ2-3; 8 bases match TRBD2. J lost 2 bases, V lost 1 base, and 5 bases had no gene match. Looked up from germline, CDR1 is SEHNR and CDR2 is FQNEAQ (reference sequence). The CDR3 runs 16 residues. CDR3 residues: CASSLDRGGHTDTQYF. CDR3 DNA: TGTGCCAGCAGCTTAGATCGGGGGGGACACACAGATACGCAGTATTTT.

The chain links TRBV2 to TRBJ2-2; maybe TRBD2 (5 bases). The CDR3 spans 13 residues. Germline assignment: CDR1 SNHLY and CDR2 FYNNEI. Trimming cost V 1 base and J 7 bases, with 7 bases left between them. The DNA of the CDR3 is TGTGCCAGCAGTGAAGACCGGGACGGGGAGCTGTTTTTT. Residues: CASSEDRDGELFF.

J is TRBJ1-5 and V is TRBV4-3; D is uncertain. The CDR3 totals 14 residues. CDR1 LGHNA and CDR2 YSLEER come from the germline V gene. V lost 2 bases to trimming and J lost 2 bases, with 7 bases between them. CDR3 nucleotides: TGCGCCAGCAGCCAATTGGGTCGCAATCAGCCCCAGCATTTT. This encodes CASSQLGRNQPQHF.

V usage is TRBV6-2 or TRBV6-3 and J usage is TRBJ2-3, with D perhaps being TRBD1 or TRBD2 (5 bases each). V was trimmed by 7 bases and J by 0 bases, leaving 20 bases between them. The CDR3 is 17 residues long. CDR1 and CDR2 from the germline V gene are MNHEY and SVGEGT. This CDR3 is CASIPPPGTTSTDTQYF. The CDR3 DNA follows: TGTGCCAGCATCCCACCGCCCGGGACCACTAGCACAGATACGCAGTATTTT.

The genes are TRBV14 and TRBJ1-2, with TRBD1 as a possible D gene (6 bases). Trimming removed 2 bases from V and 6 bases from J, with 13 bases in between. Germline CDR1 SGHDN, CDR2 FVKESK. CDR3 size: 14 residues. CDR3 coding DNA: TGTGCCAGCAGCCAAATTTTAGGGGGAGATGGCTACACCTTC. Protein sequence: CASSQILGGDGYTF.

The genes are TRBV4-2 and TRBJ1-2; 7 positions match TRBD1. CDR1 and CDR2 from the germline V gene are LGHNA and YNFKEQ. The length of the CDR3 is 17 residues. V was pared by 0 bases and J by 2 bases, with 9 bases of the junction left unmatched. The CDR3 protein is CASSQDQGVTVNYGYTF. In DNA, the CDR3 is TGTGCCAGCAGCCAAGACCAGGGGGTCACAGTCAACTATGGCTACACCTTC.